This is a list of T cell receptor beta chains from one sample in a study of shared clonotypes between healthy human individuals. Clones were read by immunoSEQ multiplex PCR, and TCRdb kept only the in-frame ones, dropping some. The profile shows 2 million to 2.5 million clones, over 85% of them singletons. The specimen sequenced was naive CD8+ T cells sorted from blood. The receptors originated from a man between 18 and 35 years old in good health. CDR3s include the opening cysteine and the closing phenylalanine or tryptophan. A D gene is named only where the DNA matches it firmly. A row's size may be missing; if present it is once, few, many or a size class.

>TRBJ2-7|.|TRBV7-9|.
CASSSLSQNSYEQYF
TGTGCCAGCAGCTCCCTCTCACAGAACTCCTACGAGCAGTACTTC
>TRBJ1-5|.|TRBV27|.
CASSRGGGLQPQHF
TGTGCCAGCAGCCGAGGGGGGGGGCTTCAGCCCCAGCATTTT
>TRBJ2-2|.|TRBV25-1|.
CASSNPGRPGTGELFF
TGTGCCAGCAGTAATCCGGGACGGCCGGGCACCGGGGAGCTGTTTTTT
>TRBJ2-2|once|TRBV4-1|.
CASSQDLWGAEELFF
TGCGCCAGCAGCCAAGATCTTTGGGGGGCAGAGGAGCTGTTTTTT
>TRBJ1-1|.|TRBV19|.
CASRLPGGPTEAFF
TGTGCCAGTAGACTCCCGGGGGGACCCACTGAAGCTTTCTTT
>TRBJ2-1|.|TRBV13|TRBD2
CASSLGLLAGDLSYNEQFF
TGTGCCAGCAGCTTAGGCCTCCTAGCGGGGGACCTCTCCTACAATGAGCAGTTCTTC
>TRBJ2-1|.|TRBV29-1|.
CSANGHEQFF
TGCAGCGCTAATGGCCATGAGCAGTTCTTC
>TRBJ1-1|.|TRBV20-1|.
CSASQTEAFF
TGCAGTGCTAGTCAAACTGAAGCTTTCTTT
>TRBJ1-2|.|TRBV28|.
CASSLVPVSYGYTF
TGTGCCAGCAGTTTAGTTCCTGTTTCCTATGGCTACACCTTC
>TRBJ2-7|.|TRBV2|TRBD1
CASSEGDRKTYEQYF
TGTGCCAGCAGTGAGGGGGACAGGAAAACCTACGAGCAGTACTTC
>TRBJ2-1|.|TRBV28|TRBD2
CASSFEWISGDNEQFF
TGTGCCAGCAGTTTTGAGTGGATTAGCGGGGACAATGAGCAGTTCTTC
>TRBJ1-4|once|TRBV11-1|.
CASSFGTAPTNEKLFF
TGTGCCAGCAGCTTCGGGACGGCCCCAACTAATGAAAAACTGTTTTTT
>TRBJ2-1|few|TRBV7-9|.
CASSLKRDEQFF
TGTGCCAGCAGCTTGAAGCGAGATGAGCAGTTCTTC
>TRBJ1-6|.|TRBV30|.
CAWSVRGSPLHF
TGTGCCTGGAGTGTACGTGGCTCACCCCTCCACTTT
>TRBJ2-7|.|TRBV19|.
CASSMGTGYEQYF
TGTGCCAGTAGTATGGGGACGGGCTACGAGCAGTACTTC
>TRBJ2-2|.|TRBV10-3|TRBD2
CAISGGAAGELFF
TGTGCCATCAGCGGGGGGGCCGCCGGGGAGCTGTTTTTT
>TRBJ2-1|.|TRBV27|TRBD2
CASSPGLAGSYNEQFF
TGTGCCAGCAGTCCCGGGCTAGCGGGCTCCTACAATGAGCAGTTCTTC
>TRBJ2-2|.|TRBV4-3|TRBD2
CASSQDLLAGVPGELFF
TGCGCCAGCAGCCAAGATCTACTAGCGGGAGTCCCCGGGGAGCTGTTTTTT
>TRBJ1-2|.|TRBV27|.
CASSPRGRAYGYTF
TGTGCCAGCAGTCCGCGGGGGCGAGCCTATGGCTACACCTTC
>TRBJ1-1|.|TRBV7-9|.
CASSDTWGAGTEAFF
TGTGCCAGCAGCGATACGTGGGGGGCTGGGACTGAAGCTTTCTTT
>TRBJ2-1|.|TRBV5-6|TRBD2
CASSSPWERGPYNEQFF
TGTGCCAGCAGCTCCCCCTGGGAGCGGGGGCCATACAATGAGCAGTTCTTC
>TRBJ1-5|.|TRBV5-1|TRBD1
CASSPTGQGASQPQHF
TGCGCCAGCAGCCCAACCGGACAGGGGGCCAGTCAGCCCCAGCATTTT